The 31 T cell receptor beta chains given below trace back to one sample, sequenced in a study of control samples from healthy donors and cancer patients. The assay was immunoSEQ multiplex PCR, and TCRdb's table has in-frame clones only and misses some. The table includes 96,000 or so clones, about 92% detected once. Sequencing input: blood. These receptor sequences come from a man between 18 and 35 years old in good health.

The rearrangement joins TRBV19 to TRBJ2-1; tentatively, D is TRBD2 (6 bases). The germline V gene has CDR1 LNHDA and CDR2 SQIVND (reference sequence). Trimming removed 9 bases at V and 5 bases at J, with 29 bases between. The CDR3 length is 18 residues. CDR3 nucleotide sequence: TGTGCCAGCCAAGCTATAGCGGCCCGTTCAACTACAGACAATGAGCAGTTCTTC. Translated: CASQAIAARSTTDNEQFF. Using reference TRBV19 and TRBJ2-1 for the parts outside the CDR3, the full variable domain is DGGITQSPKYLFRKEGQNVTLSCEQNLNHDAMYWYRQDPGQGLRLIYYSQIVNDFQKGDIAEGYSVSREKKESFPLTVTSAQKNPTAFYLCASQAIAARSTTDNEQFFGPGTRLTVL.

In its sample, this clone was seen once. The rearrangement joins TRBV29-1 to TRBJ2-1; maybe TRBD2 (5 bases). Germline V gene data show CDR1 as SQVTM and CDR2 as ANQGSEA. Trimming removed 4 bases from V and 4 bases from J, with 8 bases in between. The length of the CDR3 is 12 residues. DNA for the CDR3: TGCAGCGTTGGACGCGGGTACAATGAGCAGTTCTTC. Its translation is CSVGRGYNEQFF.

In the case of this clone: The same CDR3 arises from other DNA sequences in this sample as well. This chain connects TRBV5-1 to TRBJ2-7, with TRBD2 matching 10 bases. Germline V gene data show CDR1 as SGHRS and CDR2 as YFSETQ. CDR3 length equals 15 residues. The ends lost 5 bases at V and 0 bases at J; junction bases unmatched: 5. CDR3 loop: CASSLGTSDSYEQYF. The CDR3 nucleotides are TGCGCCAGCAGTTTAGGGACTAGCGACTCCTACGAGCAGTACTTC. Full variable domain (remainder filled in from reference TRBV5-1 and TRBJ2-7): KAGVTQTPRYLIKTRGQQVTLSCSPISGHRSVSWYQQTPGQGLQFLFEYFSETQRNKGNFPGRFSGRQFSNSRSEMNVSTLELGDSALYLCASSLGTSDSYEQYFGPGTRLTVT.

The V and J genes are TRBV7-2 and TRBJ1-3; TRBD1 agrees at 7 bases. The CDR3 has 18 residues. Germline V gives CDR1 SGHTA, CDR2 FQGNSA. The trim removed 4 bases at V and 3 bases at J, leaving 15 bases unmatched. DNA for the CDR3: TGTGCCAGCAGCTCCAGAGCAGGGGGGCCTCGTAGTGGAAACACCATATATTTT. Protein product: CASSSRAGGPRSGNTIYF.

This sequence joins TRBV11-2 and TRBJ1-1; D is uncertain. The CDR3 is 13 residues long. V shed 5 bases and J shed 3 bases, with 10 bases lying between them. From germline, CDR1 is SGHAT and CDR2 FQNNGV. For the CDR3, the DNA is TGTGCCAGCAGCAAGTCCTCCTACACTGAAGCTTTCTTT. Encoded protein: CASSKSSYTEAFF.

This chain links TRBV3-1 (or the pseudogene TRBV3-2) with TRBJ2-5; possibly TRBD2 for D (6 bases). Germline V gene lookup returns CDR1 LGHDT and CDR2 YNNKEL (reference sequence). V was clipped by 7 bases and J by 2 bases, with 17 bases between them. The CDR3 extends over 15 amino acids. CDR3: CASTKTGGEQETQYF. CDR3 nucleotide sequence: TGTGCCAGCACCAAGACGGGCGGGGAGCAAGAGACCCAGTACTTC.

The CDR3 spells CASSPLVSRGTQYF. In DNA form, the CDR3 reads TGTGCCAGCAGTCCTCTAGTTAGCAGGGGGACCCAGTACTTC. V is TRBV6-5 and J is TRBJ2-5; perhaps TRBD1 as D (6 bases). The germline V and J ends were trimmed by 5 bases and 7 bases, with 17 bases remaining between them. This CDR3 region has 14 residues. Germline assignment: CDR1 MNHEY and CDR2 SVGAGI.

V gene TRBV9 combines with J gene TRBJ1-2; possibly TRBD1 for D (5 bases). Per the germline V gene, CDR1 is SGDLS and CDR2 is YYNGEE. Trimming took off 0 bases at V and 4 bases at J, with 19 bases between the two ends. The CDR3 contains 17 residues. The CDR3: CASSVGGLGDWGYGYTF. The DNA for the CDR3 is TGTGCCAGCAGCGTAGGCGGACTGGGGGACTGGGGCTATGGCTACACCTTC.

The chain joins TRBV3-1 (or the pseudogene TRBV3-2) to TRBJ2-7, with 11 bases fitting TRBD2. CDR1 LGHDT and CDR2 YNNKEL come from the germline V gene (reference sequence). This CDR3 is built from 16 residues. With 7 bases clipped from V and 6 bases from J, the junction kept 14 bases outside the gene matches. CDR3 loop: CASNVGGLAGPAEQYF. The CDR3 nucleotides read TGTGCCAGCAACGTAGGCGGACTAGCGGGTCCCGCCGAGCAGTACTTC.

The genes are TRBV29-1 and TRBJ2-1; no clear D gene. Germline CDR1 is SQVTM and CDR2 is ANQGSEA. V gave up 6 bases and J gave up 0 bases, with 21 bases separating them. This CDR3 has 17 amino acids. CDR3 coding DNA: TGCAGCGTCCCTCATGGTGGGGTCGAGAGCTCCTACAATGAGCAGTTCTTC. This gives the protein CSVPHGGVESSYNEQFF.

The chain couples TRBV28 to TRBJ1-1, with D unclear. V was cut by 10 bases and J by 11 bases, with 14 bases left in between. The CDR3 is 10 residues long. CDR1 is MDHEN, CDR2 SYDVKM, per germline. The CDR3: CATSGNRAFF. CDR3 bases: TGTGCCACCTCGGGCAATAGGGCTTTCTTT.

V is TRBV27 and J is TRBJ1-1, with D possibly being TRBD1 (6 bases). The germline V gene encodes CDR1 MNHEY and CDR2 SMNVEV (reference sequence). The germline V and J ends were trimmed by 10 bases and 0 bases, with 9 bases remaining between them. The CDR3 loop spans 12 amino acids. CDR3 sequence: CATQGMNTEAFF. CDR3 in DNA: TGTGCCACCCAGGGGATGAACACTGAAGCTTTCTTT.

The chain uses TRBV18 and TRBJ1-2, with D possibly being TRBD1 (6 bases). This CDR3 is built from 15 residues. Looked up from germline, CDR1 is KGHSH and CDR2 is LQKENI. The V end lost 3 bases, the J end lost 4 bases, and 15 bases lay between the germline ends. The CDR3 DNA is TGTGCCAGCTCACCCCAGGACAGAGCAACCTATGGCTACACCTTC. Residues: CASSPQDRATYGYTF.

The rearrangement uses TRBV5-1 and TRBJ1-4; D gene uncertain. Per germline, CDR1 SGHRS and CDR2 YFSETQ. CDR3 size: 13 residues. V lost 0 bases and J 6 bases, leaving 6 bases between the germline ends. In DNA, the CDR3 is TGCGCCAGCAGCTTGGCAGGCGATGAAAAACTGTTTTTT. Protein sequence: CASSLAGDEKLFF.

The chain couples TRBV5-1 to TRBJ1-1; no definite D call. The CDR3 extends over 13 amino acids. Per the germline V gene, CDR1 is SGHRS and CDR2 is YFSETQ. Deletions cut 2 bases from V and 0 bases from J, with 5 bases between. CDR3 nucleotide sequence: TGCGCCAGCAGCTTTATGATGAACACTGAAGCTTTCTTT. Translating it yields CASSFMMNTEAFF.

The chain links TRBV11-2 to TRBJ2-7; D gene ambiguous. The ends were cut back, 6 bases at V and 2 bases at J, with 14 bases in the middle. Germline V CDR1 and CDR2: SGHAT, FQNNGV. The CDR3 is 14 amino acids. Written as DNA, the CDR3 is TGTGCCAGCAGTGCGACCGCCGGTGCCTACGAGCAGTACTTC. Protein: CASSATAGAYEQYF.

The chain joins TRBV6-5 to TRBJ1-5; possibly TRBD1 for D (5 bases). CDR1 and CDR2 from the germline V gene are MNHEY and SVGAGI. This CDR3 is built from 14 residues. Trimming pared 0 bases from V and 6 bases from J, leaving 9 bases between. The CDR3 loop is CASSYSPGTQPQHF. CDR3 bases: TGTGCCAGCAGTTACTCGCCAGGGACTCAGCCCCAGCATTTT.

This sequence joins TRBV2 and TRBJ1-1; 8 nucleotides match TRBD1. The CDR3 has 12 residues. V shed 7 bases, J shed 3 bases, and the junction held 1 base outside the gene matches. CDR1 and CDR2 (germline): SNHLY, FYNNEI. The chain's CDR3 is CASKQGDTEAFF. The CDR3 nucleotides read TGTGCCAGCAAACAGGGGGACACTGAAGCTTTCTTT.

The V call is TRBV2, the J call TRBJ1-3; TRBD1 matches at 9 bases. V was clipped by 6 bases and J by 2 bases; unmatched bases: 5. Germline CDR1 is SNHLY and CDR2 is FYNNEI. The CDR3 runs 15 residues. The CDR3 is CASREQGAAGNTIYF. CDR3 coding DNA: TGTGCCAGCAGGGAACAGGGGGCCGCTGGAAACACCATATATTTT.

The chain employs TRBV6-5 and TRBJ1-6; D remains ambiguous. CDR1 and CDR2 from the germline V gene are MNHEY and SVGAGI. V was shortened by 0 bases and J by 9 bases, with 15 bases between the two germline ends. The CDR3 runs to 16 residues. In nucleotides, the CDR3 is TGTGCCAGCAGTTACTCTGTTGTTCAGAACCCTTCACCCCTCCACTTT. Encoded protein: CASSYSVVQNPSPLHF.

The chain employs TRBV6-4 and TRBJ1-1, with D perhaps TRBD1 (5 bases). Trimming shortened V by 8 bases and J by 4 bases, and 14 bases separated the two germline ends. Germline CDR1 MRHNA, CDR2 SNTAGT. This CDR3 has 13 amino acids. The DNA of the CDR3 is TGTGCCAGCTCCAGGGAGGAGAGCACTGAAGCTTTCTTT. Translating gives CASSREESTEAFF.

The CDR3 loop reads CASTPLLGRAAGNTIYF. CDR3 coding DNA: TGTGCCAGCACACCTCTCCTGGGGAGGGCCGCCGGAAACACCATATATTTT. This chain uses TRBV2 with TRBJ1-3; no clear D. V lost 7 bases and J 4 bases, leaving 23 bases between the germline ends. This CDR3 spans 17 amino acids. The germline gives CDR1 SNHLY, CDR2 FYNNEI.

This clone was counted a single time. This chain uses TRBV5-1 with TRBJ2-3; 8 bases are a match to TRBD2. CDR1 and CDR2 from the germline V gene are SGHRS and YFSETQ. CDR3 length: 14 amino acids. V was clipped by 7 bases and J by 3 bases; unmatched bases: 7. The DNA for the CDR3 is TGCGCCAGCGGCCTGGGCGGGGGGACAGATACGCAGTATTTT. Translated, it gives CASGLGGGTDTQYF.

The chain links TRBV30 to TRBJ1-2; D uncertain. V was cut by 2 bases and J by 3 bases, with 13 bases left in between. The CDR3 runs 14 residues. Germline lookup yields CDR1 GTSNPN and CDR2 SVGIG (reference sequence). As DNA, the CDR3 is TGTGCCTGGAGTTCAGCCGGACTCGACTATGGCTACACCTTC. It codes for CAWSSAGLDYGYTF.

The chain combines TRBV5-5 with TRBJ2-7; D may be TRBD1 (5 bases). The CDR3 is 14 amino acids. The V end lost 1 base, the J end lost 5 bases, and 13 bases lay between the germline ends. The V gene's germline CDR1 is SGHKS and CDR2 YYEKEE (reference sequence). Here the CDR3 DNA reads TGTGCCAGCAGCTTGTCTCAGGGTAAAGACGAGCAGTACTTC. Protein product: CASSLSQGKDEQYF.

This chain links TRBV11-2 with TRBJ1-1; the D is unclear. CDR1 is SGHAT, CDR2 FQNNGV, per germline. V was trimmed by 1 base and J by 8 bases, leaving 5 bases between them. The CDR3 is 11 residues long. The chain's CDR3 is CASSLVGEAFF. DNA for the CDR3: TGTGCCAGCAGCTTAGTAGGGGAAGCTTTCTTT.

CDR3 protein: CASSNLAGGLETQYF. The CDR3 DNA is TGTGCCAGTAGTAACCTAGCGGGAGGGTTGGAGACCCAGTACTTC. This chain links TRBV19 with TRBJ2-5, with 12 bases identical to TRBD2. The CDR3 length is 15 residues. The V segment lost 4 bases and the J segment 5 bases; nucleotides outside the gene matches: 5. The germline CDR1 and CDR2 sequences are LNHDA and SQIVND (reference sequence).

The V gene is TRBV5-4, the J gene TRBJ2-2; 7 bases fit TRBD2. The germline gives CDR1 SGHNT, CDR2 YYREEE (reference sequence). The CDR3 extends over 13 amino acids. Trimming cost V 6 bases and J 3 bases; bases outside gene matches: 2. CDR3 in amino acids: CASKGGDTGELFF. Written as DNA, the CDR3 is TGTGCCAGCAAGGGAGGGGACACCGGGGAGCTGTTTTTT. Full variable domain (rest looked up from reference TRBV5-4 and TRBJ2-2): ETGVTQSPTHLIKTRGQQVTLRCSSQSGHNTVSWYQQALGQGPQFIFQYYREEENGRGNFPPRFSGLQFPNYSSELNVNALELDDSALYLCASKGGDTGELFFGEGSRLTVL.

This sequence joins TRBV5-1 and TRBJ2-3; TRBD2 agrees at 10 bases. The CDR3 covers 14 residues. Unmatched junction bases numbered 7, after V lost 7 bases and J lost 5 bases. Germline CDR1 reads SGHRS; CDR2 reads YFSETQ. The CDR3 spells CASGTSGIGDTQYF. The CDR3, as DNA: TGCGCCAGCGGAACTAGCGGGATAGGAGATACGCAGTATTTT.

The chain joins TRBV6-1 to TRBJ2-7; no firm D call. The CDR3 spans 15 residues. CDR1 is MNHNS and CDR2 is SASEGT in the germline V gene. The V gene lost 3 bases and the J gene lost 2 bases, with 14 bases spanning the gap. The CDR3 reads CASSDTRLGAYEQYF. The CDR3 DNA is TGTGCCAGCAGTGACACGCGGCTCGGAGCCTACGAGCAGTACTTC.

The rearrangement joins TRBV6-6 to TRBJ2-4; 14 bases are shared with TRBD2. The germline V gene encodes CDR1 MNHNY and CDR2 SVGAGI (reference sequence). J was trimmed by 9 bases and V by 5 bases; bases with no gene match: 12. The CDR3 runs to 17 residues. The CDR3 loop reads CASSLGLAGVGEGIQYF. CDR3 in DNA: TGTGCCAGCAGTCTGGGACTAGCGGGAGTGGGGGAGGGCATTCAGTACTTC.